Listed below are T cell receptor beta chains from one sample, sequenced in a study of T-cell memory formation after mild COVID-19. TCRdb used MiXCR to reprocess the 5' RACE reads, holding one entry per CDR3 protein. This table holds 470,000 or so distinct CDR3 sequences, 18% found once. The sequenced sample was PBMCs or a T cell subset sorted from them (not recorded which). The receptor source for this set is an adult woman who had mild COVID-19 (a few samples of this study predate the infection). Cell type and time point are not known. CDR3s include the opening cysteine and the closing phenylalanine or tryptophan. A D gene is named only where the DNA matches it firmly. Size values are once, few and many counts, or a class for expanded clones, and some rows have none.

d_gene: TRBD2
abundance: .
v_gene: TRBV14
j_gene: TRBJ2-4
CDR3aa: CASSPAGVAIQYF
CDR3nt: TGTGCCAGCAGCCCCGCGGGGGTGGCCATTCAGTACTTC

d_gene: .
abundance: .
v_gene: TRBV2
j_gene: TRBJ1-5
CDR3aa: CASSEGGINQPQHF
CDR3nt: TGTGCCAGCAGTGAAGGAGGGATCAATCAGCCCCAGCATTTT

d_gene: TRBD1
abundance: few
v_gene: TRBV5-1
j_gene: TRBJ1-1
CDR3aa: CASSFTGGMNTEAFF
CDR3nt: TGCGCCAGCAGCTTCACAGGGGGAATGAACACTGAAGCTTTCTTT

d_gene: .
abundance: .
v_gene: TRBV12-3/TRBV12-4
j_gene: TRBJ2-2
CDR3aa: CASAATPGELFF
CDR3nt: TGTGCCTCGGCGGCTACCCCCGGGGAGCTGTTTTTT

d_gene: TRBD1
abundance: .
v_gene: TRBV10-3
j_gene: TRBJ1-1
CDR3aa: CAISGRGENTEAFF
CDR3nt: TGTGCCATCAGTGGCAGGGGGGAGAACACTGAAGCTTTCTTT

d_gene: .
abundance: .
v_gene: TRBV4-1
j_gene: TRBJ1-3
CDR3aa: CASSQEQFSGNTIYF
CDR3nt: TGCGCCAGCAGCCAAGAACAGTTCTCTGGAAACACCATATATTTT

d_gene: .
abundance: few
v_gene: TRBV21-1
j_gene: TRBJ2-3
CDR3aa: CASSKEGSGGDTDTQYF
CDR3nt: TGTGCCAGCAGCAAAGAGGGTAGCGGGGGGGACACAGATACGCAGTATTTT

d_gene: TRBD2
abundance: few
v_gene: TRBV7-3
j_gene: TRBJ2-5
CDR3aa: CASSLSGKAGVRGETQYF
CDR3nt: TGTGCCAGCAGCTTAAGTGGAAAAGCGGGAGTTAGAGGAGAGACCCAGTACTTC

d_gene: TRBD2
abundance: few
v_gene: TRBV27
j_gene: TRBJ2-1
CDR3aa: CASSRHRTRPGLFPDEQFF
CDR3nt: TGTGCCAGCAGTCGACATCGGACCCGCCCGGGACTATTCCCGGATGAGCAGTTCTTC

d_gene: .
abundance: few
v_gene: TRBV28
j_gene: TRBJ1-1
CDR3aa: CASSFQGSVNTEAFF
CDR3nt: TGTGCCAGCAGTTTCCAGGGATCCGTGAACACTGAAGCTTTCTTT

d_gene: .
abundance: few
v_gene: TRBV9
j_gene: TRBJ2-2
CDR3aa: CASSYRSPVPGELFF
CDR3nt: TGTGCCAGCAGCTACCGGAGCCCAGTCCCCGGGGAGCTGTTTTTT

d_gene: .
abundance: few
v_gene: TRBV5-1
j_gene: TRBJ1-6
CDR3aa: CASSLGAGSYNSPLHF
CDR3nt: TGCGCCAGCAGCTTGGGAGCTGGCAGTTATAATTCACCCCTCCACTTT

d_gene: TRBD1
abundance: .
v_gene: TRBV4-1
j_gene: TRBJ1-6
CDR3aa: CASSQKTGSYNSPLHF
CDR3nt: TGCGCCAGCAGCCAAAAGACAGGGAGTTATAATTCACCCCTCCACTTT

d_gene: TRBD1
abundance: few
v_gene: TRBV4-2
j_gene: TRBJ1-2
CDR3aa: CASSPETGLGYTF
CDR3nt: TGTGCCAGCAGCCCCGAGACAGGGCTTGGCTACACCTTC

d_gene: TRBD2
abundance: .
v_gene: TRBV12-3/TRBV12-4
j_gene: TRBJ2-1
CDR3aa: CASKTSGTYNEQFF
CDR3nt: TGTGCCAGCAAAACTAGCGGAACCTACAATGAGCAGTTCTTC

d_gene: TRBD1
abundance: .
v_gene: TRBV5-4
j_gene: TRBJ2-3
CDR3aa: CASSFAGTASTDTQYF
CDR3nt: TGTGCCAGCAGCTTCGCCGGGACAGCTAGCACAGATACGCAGTATTTT

d_gene: .
abundance: few
v_gene: TRBV4-1
j_gene: TRBJ1-4
CDR3aa: CASSPSPIGQTTNEKLFF
CDR3nt: TGCGCCAGCAGCCCCTCGCCTATCGGACAGACAACTAATGAAAAACTGTTTTTT

d_gene: .
abundance: few
v_gene: TRBV29-1
j_gene: TRBJ1-2
CDR3aa: CSVEMGSALNYGYTF
CDR3nt: TGCAGCGTTGAGATGGGGTCCGCCCTGAACTATGGCTACACCTTC

d_gene: TRBD2
abundance: .
v_gene: TRBV7-9
j_gene: TRBJ2-1
CDR3aa: CASSLFRPTWRGGHNEQFF
CDR3nt: TGTGCCAGCAGCTTATTCCGGCCGACCTGGCGGGGGGGACACAATGAGCAGTTCTTC

d_gene: TRBD2
abundance: few
v_gene: TRBV24-1
j_gene: TRBJ2-1
CDR3aa: CATSDSGLAGRREQFF
CDR3nt: TGTGCCACCAGTGATTCGGGACTAGCGGGGCGACGTGAGCAGTTCTTC

d_gene: .
abundance: once
v_gene: TRBV18
j_gene: TRBJ2-7
CDR3aa: CAPWFPGYEQYF
CDR3nt: TGTGCCCCCTGGTTCCCCGGCTACGAGCAGTACTTC

d_gene: .
abundance: .
v_gene: TRBV12-3/TRBV12-4
j_gene: TRBJ1-1
CDR3aa: CASRTQDLNTEAFF
CDR3nt: TGTGCCAGCAGGACTCAGGACCTAAACACTGAAGCTTTCTTT

d_gene: TRBD2
abundance: few
v_gene: TRBV9
j_gene: TRBJ2-7
CDR3aa: CASTPGLAAYEQYF
CDR3nt: TGTGCCAGCACCCCGGGACTAGCGGCCTACGAGCAGTACTTC

d_gene: .
abundance: few
v_gene: TRBV6-1
j_gene: TRBJ1-5
CDR3aa: CASSSTDGDQPQHF
CDR3nt: TGTGCCAGCAGTAGCACAGATGGCGATCAGCCCCAGCATTTT

d_gene: .
abundance: .
v_gene: TRBV7-3
j_gene: TRBJ2-1
CDR3aa: CASSLTGSLSWNEQFF
CDR3nt: TGTGCCAGCAGCTTAACGGGGAGTCTGAGTTGGAATGAGCAGTTCTTC

d_gene: .
abundance: many
v_gene: TRBV7-9
j_gene: TRBJ2-1
CDR3aa: CASSLNAYNEQFF
CDR3nt: TGTGCCAGCAGCTTAAACGCTTACAATGAGCAGTTCTTC

d_gene: TRBD2
abundance: .
v_gene: TRBV18
j_gene: TRBJ2-7
CDR3aa: CASSPPGRETYEQYF
CDR3nt: TGTGCCAGCTCACCACCGGGGAGGGAGACCTACGAGCAGTACTTC

d_gene: .
abundance: few
v_gene: TRBV7-9
j_gene: TRBJ2-1
CDR3aa: CASDNLDNEQFF
CDR3nt: TGTGCCAGCGATAATCTCGACAATGAGCAGTTCTTC

d_gene: .
abundance: .
v_gene: TRBV2
j_gene: TRBJ2-3
CDR3aa: CASCRRSSTDTQYF
CDR3nt: TGTGCCAGTTGTCGACGGTCTAGCACAGATACGCAGTATTTT

d_gene: .
abundance: few
v_gene: TRBV5-1
j_gene: TRBJ2-5
CDR3aa: CASSLLAQDSQETQYF
CDR3nt: TGCGCCAGCAGCTTGTTAGCCCAAGACAGCCAAGAGACCCAGTACTTC

d_gene: TRBD1
abundance: .
v_gene: TRBV3-1
j_gene: TRBJ1-2
CDR3aa: CASSTLPGQGTKGYTF
CDR3nt: TGTGCCAGCAGCACTCTACCGGGACAGGGCACAAAGGGCTACACCTTC

d_gene: TRBD1
abundance: .
v_gene: TRBV27
j_gene: TRBJ2-1
CDR3aa: CASSPRPGTDNEQFF
CDR3nt: TGTGCCAGCAGTCCCCGCCCCGGGACAGACAATGAGCAGTTCTTC

d_gene: .
abundance: .
v_gene: TRBV7-3
j_gene: TRBJ2-5
CDR3aa: CASSLFAGHQETQYF
CDR3nt: TGTGCCAGCAGCTTATTCGCAGGGCACCAAGAGACCCAGTACTTC

d_gene: TRBD1
abundance: few
v_gene: TRBV5-1
j_gene: TRBJ1-2
CDR3aa: CASSMGQSDRGSYTF
CDR3nt: TGCGCCAGCAGCATGGGACAGTCTGACCGAGGGAGCTACACCTTC

d_gene: .
abundance: few
v_gene: TRBV30
j_gene: TRBJ2-7
CDR3aa: CAWSTPGATGQYF
CDR3nt: TGTGCCTGGAGTACCCCGGGGGCGACGGGGCAGTACTTC

d_gene: .
abundance: .
v_gene: TRBV15
j_gene: TRBJ1-5
CDR3aa: CATSGEVGGGFQPQHF
CDR3nt: TGTGCCACCAGCGGAGAAGTTGGAGGGGGATTTCAGCCCCAGCATTTT

d_gene: TRBD2
abundance: few
v_gene: TRBV7-8
j_gene: TRBJ2-5
CDR3aa: CASSLALASGRAVRETQYF
CDR3nt: TGTGCCAGCAGCTTAGCGTTGGCTAGCGGGAGGGCCGTGAGGGAGACCCAGTACTTC

d_gene: .
abundance: .
v_gene: TRBV4-1
j_gene: TRBJ2-3
CDR3aa: CASSQDAANTDTQYF
CDR3nt: TGCGCCAGCAGCCAAGATGCGGCAAACACAGATACGCAGTATTTT

d_gene: TRBD2
abundance: .
v_gene: TRBV24-1
j_gene: TRBJ2-3
CDR3aa: CATSDSRLAGGERDTQYF
CDR3nt: TGTGCCACCAGTGATTCCAGACTAGCGGGAGGGGAAAGAGATACGCAGTATTTT

d_gene: .
abundance: .
v_gene: TRBV5-1
j_gene: TRBJ2-2
CDR3aa: CASSFEQNTGELFF
CDR3nt: TGCGCCAGCAGCTTCGAACAGAACACCGGGGAGCTGTTTTTT

d_gene: .
abundance: few
v_gene: TRBV19
j_gene: TRBJ1-1
CDR3aa: CASSTGHSPNTEAFF
CDR3nt: TGTGCCAGTAGTACAGGGCATTCTCCGAACACTGAAGCTTTCTTT

d_gene: .
abundance: .
v_gene: TRBV28
j_gene: TRBJ2-2
CDR3aa: CASSTRDFQTGELFF
CDR3nt: TGTGCCAGCAGTACCCGGGACTTCCAAACCGGGGAGCTGTTTTTT

d_gene: .
abundance: .
v_gene: TRBV5-1
j_gene: TRBJ2-3
CDR3aa: CASSLEGNWINRGTDTQYF
CDR3nt: TGCGCCAGCAGCTTGGAGGGGAATTGGATTAATCGGGGCACAGATACGCAGTATTTT

d_gene: TRBD1
abundance: many
v_gene: TRBV12-3/TRBV12-4
j_gene: TRBJ1-2
CDR3aa: CASSADRDGYTF
CDR3nt: TGTGCCAGCAGTGCCGACAGGGACGGCTACACCTTC

d_gene: TRBD2
abundance: few
v_gene: TRBV25-1
j_gene: TRBJ2-3
CDR3aa: CASSPFSGSSDTQYF
CDR3nt: TGTGCCAGCTCCCCCTTTAGCGGGAGCAGCGATACGCAGTATTTT

d_gene: TRBD1
abundance: .
v_gene: TRBV7-9
j_gene: TRBJ1-2
CDR3aa: CASRTTVTGYGYTF
CDR3nt: TGTGCCAGCAGAACGACAGTGACAGGGTATGGCTACACCTTC

d_gene: .
abundance: .
v_gene: TRBV6-5
j_gene: TRBJ2-7
CDR3aa: CASLGGPQIFLQYF
CDR3nt: TGTGCCAGTTTGGGAGGTCCTCAGATTTTCTTGCAGTACTTC

d_gene: TRBD2
abundance: few
v_gene: TRBV5-6
j_gene: TRBJ2-5
CDR3aa: CASSTQWGGTWQETQYF
CDR3nt: TGTGCCAGCAGCACCCAATGGGGGGGAACTTGGCAAGAGACCCAGTACTTC

d_gene: .
abundance: .
v_gene: TRBV5-1
j_gene: TRBJ2-7
CDR3aa: CASSPARQTSYEQYF
CDR3nt: TGCGCCAGCAGCCCAGCCAGACAGACGTCCTACGAGCAGTACTTC

d_gene: .
abundance: few
v_gene: TRBV7-9
j_gene: TRBJ1-5
CDR3aa: CASSENRDQPQHF
CDR3nt: TGTGCCAGCAGCGAAAACAGGGATCAGCCCCAGCATTTT

d_gene: .
abundance: few
v_gene: TRBV5-6
j_gene: TRBJ2-1
CDR3aa: CASSFPRGRTYNEQFF
CDR3nt: TGTGCCAGCAGCTTTCCCAGGGGGAGGACGTACAATGAGCAGTTCTTC

d_gene: TRBD2
abundance: .
v_gene: TRBV6-5
j_gene: TRBJ2-3
CDR3aa: CASSSLLAVEGGTQYF
CDR3nt: TGTGCCAGCAGTTCCTTACTAGCGGTAGAGGGGGGTACGCAGTATTTT

d_gene: .
abundance: .
v_gene: TRBV5-1
j_gene: TRBJ2-7
CDR3aa: CASSLEYSYEQYF
CDR3nt: TGCGCCAGCAGCTTGGAGTACTCCTACGAGCAGTACTTC

d_gene: .
abundance: .
v_gene: TRBV7-6
j_gene: TRBJ2-2
CDR3aa: CASTTPQKRELFF
CDR3nt: TGTGCCAGCACCACCCCACAGAAACGGGAGCTGTTTTTT

d_gene: TRBD2
abundance: .
v_gene: TRBV4-2
j_gene: TRBJ2-1
CDR3aa: CASSQEWGLAGGVQFF
CDR3nt: TGTGCCAGCAGCCAAGAATGGGGACTAGCGGGGGGGGTGCAGTTCTTC

d_gene: TRBD1
abundance: few
v_gene: TRBV4-3
j_gene: TRBJ2-7
CDR3aa: CASSQDDRGPNEQYF
CDR3nt: TGCGCCAGCAGCCAGGACGACAGGGGGCCAAACGAGCAGTACTTC